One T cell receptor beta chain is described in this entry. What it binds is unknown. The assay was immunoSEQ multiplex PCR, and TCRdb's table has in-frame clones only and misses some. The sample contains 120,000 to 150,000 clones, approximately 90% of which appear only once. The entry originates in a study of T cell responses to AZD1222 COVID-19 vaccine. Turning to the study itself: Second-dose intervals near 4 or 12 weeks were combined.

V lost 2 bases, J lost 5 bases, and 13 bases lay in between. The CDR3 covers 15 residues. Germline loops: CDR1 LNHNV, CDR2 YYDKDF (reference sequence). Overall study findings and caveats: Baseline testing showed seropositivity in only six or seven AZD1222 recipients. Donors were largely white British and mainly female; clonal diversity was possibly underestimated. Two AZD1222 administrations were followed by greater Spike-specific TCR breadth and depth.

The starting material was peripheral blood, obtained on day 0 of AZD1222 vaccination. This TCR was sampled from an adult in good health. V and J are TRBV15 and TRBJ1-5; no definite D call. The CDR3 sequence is CATSRTVDGHQPQHF. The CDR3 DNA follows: TGTGCCACCAGCAGAACGGTCGACGGACATCAGCCCCAGCATTTT.